Listed below are T cell receptor beta chains from one sample, sequenced in a study of T cell clonotyping in hematopoietic cell transplantation. Assay: immunoSEQ multiplex PCR; the TCRdb copy retains only in-frame clones and omits some. The sample has some 4,300 clones, 80% to 95% seen once. Sequenced input: peripheral blood mononuclear cells. These receptors all stem from a man in his forties in good health. Some clones in this sample may be carry-over from other donors' samples. The CDR3 runs from the conserved cysteine through the conserved F or W. The D gene is left open where the match is weak. Clone size is stated in some rows and not others, as once, few, many or a class when expanded.

TRBJ2-3	TRBD2	TRBV7-9	-	TGTGCCAGCAATGCGGGGGTGGGTCGGGCAAGGGCGGATACGCAGTATTTT	CASNAGVGRARADTQYF
TRBJ1-5	TRBD1	TRBV7-9	-	TGTGCCAGCAGCCTTGGGACAGGGAATCAGCCCCAGCATTTT	CASSLGTGNQPQHF
TRBJ2-7	TRBD1	TRBV19	-	TGTGCCAGTAGTACCGACAGGGGGGACGAGCAGTACTTC	CASSTDRGDEQYF
TRBJ1-4	TRBD1	TRBV19	-	TGTGCCAGTAGTAGGACAGGGGGTGAGGAAAAACTGTTTTTT	CASSRTGGEEKLFF
TRBJ2-1	-	TRBV10-3	-	TGTGCCATCAGTCAGCCTGACAGCGAGCAGTTCTTC	CAISQPDSEQFF
TRBJ1-1	-	TRBV19	-	TGTGCCAGTAGAGGGACGGACTACACTGAAGCTTTCTTT	CASRGTDYTEAFF
TRBJ2-7	-	TRBV7-8	-	TGTGCCAGCAGCTTAGGGGACATTTCCTACGAGCAGTACTTC	CASSLGDISYEQYF
TRBJ1-3	TRBD1	TRBV18	-	TGTGCCAGCTCACCGGGACAGGTCTCTGGAAACACCATATATTTT	CASSPGQVSGNTIYF
TRBJ1-2	-	TRBV6-5	-	TGTGCCACCAAGGGCGGAGGACCTCCTAACTATGGCTACACCTTC	CATKGGGPPNYGYTF
TRBJ2-7	-	TRBV2	-	TGTGCCAGCAGTGGGGGTGGGGGGTCCACCTACGAGCAGTACTTC	CASSGGGGSTYEQYF
TRBJ2-3	-	TRBV11-2	-	TGTGCCAGCAGCTTAGATATCTGGGCCGCTAGCACAGATACGCAGTATTTT	CASSLDIWAASTDTQYF
TRBJ1-1	TRBD1	TRBV29-1	-	TGCAGCGTCTCACAGGGGTTGAACACTGAAGCTTTCTTT	CSVSQGLNTEAFF
TRBJ2-1	TRBD2	TRBV7-2	-	TGTGCCAGCAGGTGGACCGGGACTATATCCTACAATGAGCAGTTCTTC	CASRWTGTISYNEQFF
TRBJ2-5	-	TRBV11-3	-	TGTGCCAGCAGCCCTCCTTGGGGGGAGACCCAGTACTTC	CASSPPWGETQYF
TRBJ2-3	-	TRBV7-6	-	TGTGCCAGCAGCTTAGACGTTGGTTTCACAGATACGCAGTATTTT	CASSLDVGFTDTQYF
TRBJ2-3	-	TRBV7-2	-	TGTGCCAGCAGCGTCTGGCTTAGCACAGATACGCAGTATTTT	CASSVWLSTDTQYF
TRBJ2-1	TRBD2	TRBV19	-	TGTGCCAGTAGTACCTCTAGCGGGGCCCGCTCCTACAATGAGCAGTTCTTC	CASSTSSGARSYNEQFF
TRBJ1-1	-	TRBV7-9	-	TGTGCCAGCAGCTTTCGCGAAATACCGAACACTGAAGCTTTCTTT	CASSFREIPNTEAFF
TRBJ2-5	TRBD1	TRBV7-9	once	TGTGCCAGCAGCCCGAGGACAGGGATGCAAGAGACCCAGTACTTC	CASSPRTGMQETQYF
TRBJ2-7	TRBD1	TRBV7-7	-	TGTGCTAGCAGCTTAGACGGGACAGGGTACGAGCAGTACTTC	CASSLDGTGYEQYF
TRBJ2-2	TRBD1	TRBV14	few	TGTGCCAGCAGCCAGCTACAGGGGGGCACCGGGGAGCTGTTTTTT	CASSQLQGGTGELFF
TRBJ2-5	TRBD2	TRBV11-2	-	TGTGCCAGCAGCTTTTCCCATAGCGGGAGCGAGACCCAGTACTTC	CASSFSHSGSETQYF
TRBJ2-7	TRBD2	TRBV5-4	-	TGTGCCAGCAGCTTATGGGAGGGCCTAAAGGAGCAGTACTTC	CASSLWEGLKEQYF
TRBJ2-7	-	TRBV10-3	-	TGTGCCATCAGTCAGACTCTAGGTTACGAGCAGTACTTC	CAISQTLGYEQYF
TRBJ1-1	TRBD1	TRBV14	-	TGTGCCAGCAGCCGACAGGGGGACACTGAAGCTTTCTTT	CASSRQGDTEAFF
TRBJ2-5	TRBD1	TRBV5-4	-	TGTGCCAGCAGCTTGACAGGGGCGGAGACCCAGTACTTC	CASSLTGAETQYF
TRBJ1-1	-	TRBV7-9	-	TGTGCCAGCAGCCCCCGAATACCTGACGCAAGTGAAGCTTTCTTT	CASSPRIPDASEAFF
TRBJ2-7	-	TRBV7-2	once	TGTGCCAGCAGCTTAGCAGGGAAACCGTACGAGCAGTACTTC	CASSLAGKPYEQYF